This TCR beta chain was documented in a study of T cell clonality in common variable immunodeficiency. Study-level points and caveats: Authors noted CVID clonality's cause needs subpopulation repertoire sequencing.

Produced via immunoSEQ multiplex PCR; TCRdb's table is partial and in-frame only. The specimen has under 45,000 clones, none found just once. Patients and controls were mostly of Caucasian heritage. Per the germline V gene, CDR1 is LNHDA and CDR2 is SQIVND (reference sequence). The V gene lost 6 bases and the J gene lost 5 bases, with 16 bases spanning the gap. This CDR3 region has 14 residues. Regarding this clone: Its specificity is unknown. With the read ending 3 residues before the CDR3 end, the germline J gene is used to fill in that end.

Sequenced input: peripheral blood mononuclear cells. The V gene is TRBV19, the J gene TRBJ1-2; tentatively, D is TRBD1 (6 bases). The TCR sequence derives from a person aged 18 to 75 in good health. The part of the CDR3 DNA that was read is TGTGCCAGTAGCCGTACAGGGTTCGGGTATGGC. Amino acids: CASSRTGFGYG. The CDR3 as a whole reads CASSRTGFGYGYTF. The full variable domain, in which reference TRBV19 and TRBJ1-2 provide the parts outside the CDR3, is DGGITQSPKYLFRKEGQNVTLSCEQNLNHDAMYWYRQDPGQGLRLIYYSQIVNDFQKGDIAEGYSVSREKKESFPLTVTSAQKNPTAFYLCASSRTGFGYGYTFGSGTRLTVV.